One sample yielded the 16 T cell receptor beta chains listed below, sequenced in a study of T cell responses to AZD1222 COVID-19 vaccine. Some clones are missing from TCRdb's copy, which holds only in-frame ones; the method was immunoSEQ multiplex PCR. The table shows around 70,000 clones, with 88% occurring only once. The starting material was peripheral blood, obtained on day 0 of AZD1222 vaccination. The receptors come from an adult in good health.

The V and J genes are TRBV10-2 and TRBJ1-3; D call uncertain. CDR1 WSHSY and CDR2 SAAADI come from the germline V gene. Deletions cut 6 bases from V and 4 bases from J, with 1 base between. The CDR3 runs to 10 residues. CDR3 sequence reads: CASSGNTIYF. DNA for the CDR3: TGCGCCAGCAGCGGAAACACCATATATTTT.

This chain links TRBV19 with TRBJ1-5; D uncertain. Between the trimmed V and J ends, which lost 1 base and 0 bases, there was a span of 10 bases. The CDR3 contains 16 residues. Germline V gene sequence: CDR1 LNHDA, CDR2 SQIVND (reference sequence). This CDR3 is CASSIAPWSSNQPQHF. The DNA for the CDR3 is TGTGCCAGTAGTATAGCCCCTTGGTCTAGCAATCAGCCCCAGCATTTT.

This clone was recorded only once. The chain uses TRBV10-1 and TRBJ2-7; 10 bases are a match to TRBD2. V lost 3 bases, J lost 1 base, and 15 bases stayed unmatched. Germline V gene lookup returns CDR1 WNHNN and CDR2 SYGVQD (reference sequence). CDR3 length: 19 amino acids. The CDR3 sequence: CASSDPPLAGVLWSYEQYF. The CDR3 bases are TGCGCCAGCAGTGATCCCCCCCTAGCGGGAGTCTTATGGTCCTACGAGCAGTACTTC.

Written as DNA, the CDR3 is TGTGCCAGCTCTAGCGTCCCTGACCTCAATGAGCAGTTCTTC. This codes for CASSSVPDLNEQFF. This rearrangement joins TRBV6-4 to TRBJ2-1, with D possibly TRBD2 on 6 matching bases. The length of the CDR3 is 14 residues. The V end was cut by 8 bases, the J end by 6 bases, with 17 bases between. Germline loops: CDR1 MRHNA, CDR2 SNTAGT.

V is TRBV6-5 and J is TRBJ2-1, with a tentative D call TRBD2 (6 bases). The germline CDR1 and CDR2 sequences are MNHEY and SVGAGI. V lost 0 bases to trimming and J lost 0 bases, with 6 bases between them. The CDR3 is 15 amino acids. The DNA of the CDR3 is TGTGCCAGCAGTTACTCTAGCGGCTCCTACAATGAGCAGTTCTTC. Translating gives CASSYSSGSYNEQFF.

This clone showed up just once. The CDR3 sequence: CASSWRQGPEAFF. In nucleotides, the CDR3 is TGTGCCAGCAGCTGGAGACAGGGTCCTGAAGCTTTCTTT. The V call is TRBV7-9, the J call TRBJ1-1; 7 bases are a match to TRBD1. The ends lost 4 bases at V and 6 bases at J; junction bases unmatched: 5. Germline CDR1 SEHNR, CDR2 FQNEAQ (reference sequence). The CDR3 consists of 13 residues.

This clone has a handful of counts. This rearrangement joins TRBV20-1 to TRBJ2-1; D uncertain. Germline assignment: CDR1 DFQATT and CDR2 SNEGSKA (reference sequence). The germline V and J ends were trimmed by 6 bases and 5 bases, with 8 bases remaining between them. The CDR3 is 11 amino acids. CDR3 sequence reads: CSAPTHNEQFF. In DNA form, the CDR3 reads TGCAGTGCCCCCACCCACAATGAGCAGTTCTTC.

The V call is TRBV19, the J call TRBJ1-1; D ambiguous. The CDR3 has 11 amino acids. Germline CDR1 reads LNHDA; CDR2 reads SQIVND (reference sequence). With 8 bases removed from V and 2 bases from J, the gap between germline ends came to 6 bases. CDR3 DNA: TGTGCCAGTTCAGCAAACACTGAAGCTTTCTTT. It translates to CASSANTEAFF.

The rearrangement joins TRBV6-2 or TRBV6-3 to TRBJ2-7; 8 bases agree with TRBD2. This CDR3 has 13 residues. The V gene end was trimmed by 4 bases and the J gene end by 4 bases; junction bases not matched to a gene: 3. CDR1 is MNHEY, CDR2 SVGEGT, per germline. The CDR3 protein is CASSWVAGYEQYF. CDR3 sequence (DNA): TGTGCCAGCAGTTGGGTAGCGGGATACGAGCAGTACTTC.

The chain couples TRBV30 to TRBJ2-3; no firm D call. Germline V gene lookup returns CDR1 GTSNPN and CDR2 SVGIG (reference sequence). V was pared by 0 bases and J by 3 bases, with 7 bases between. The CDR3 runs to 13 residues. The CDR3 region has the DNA TGTGCCTGGAGTGTAAGCCTAACAGATACGCAGTATTTT. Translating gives CAWSVSLTDTQYF.

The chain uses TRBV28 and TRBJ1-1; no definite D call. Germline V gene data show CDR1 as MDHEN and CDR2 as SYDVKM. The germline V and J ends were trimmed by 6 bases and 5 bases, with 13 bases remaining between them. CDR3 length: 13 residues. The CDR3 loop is CASRIQVYTEAFF. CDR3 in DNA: TGTGCCAGCAGAATTCAGGTCTATACTGAAGCTTTCTTT.

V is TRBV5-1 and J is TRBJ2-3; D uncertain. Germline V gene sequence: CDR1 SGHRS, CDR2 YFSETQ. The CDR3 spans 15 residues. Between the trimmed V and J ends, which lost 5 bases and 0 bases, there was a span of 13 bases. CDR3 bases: TGCGCCAGCAGTCGCTCTCGTGGTAGCACAGATACGCAGTATTTT. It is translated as CASSRSRGSTDTQYF.

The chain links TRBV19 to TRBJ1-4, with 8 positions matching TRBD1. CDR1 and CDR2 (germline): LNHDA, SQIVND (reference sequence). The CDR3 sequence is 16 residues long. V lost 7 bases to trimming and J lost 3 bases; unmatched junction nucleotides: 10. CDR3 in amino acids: CASKNRGEAANEKLFF. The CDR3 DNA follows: TGTGCCAGTAAGAACAGGGGGGAAGCGGCTAATGAAAAACTGTTTTTT.

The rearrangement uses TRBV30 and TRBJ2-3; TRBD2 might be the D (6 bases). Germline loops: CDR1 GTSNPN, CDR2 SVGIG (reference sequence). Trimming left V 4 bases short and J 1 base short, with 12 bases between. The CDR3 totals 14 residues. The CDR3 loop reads CAWTPGLGTDTQYF. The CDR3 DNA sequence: TGTGCCTGGACCCCGGGACTCGGCACAGATACGCAGTATTTT.

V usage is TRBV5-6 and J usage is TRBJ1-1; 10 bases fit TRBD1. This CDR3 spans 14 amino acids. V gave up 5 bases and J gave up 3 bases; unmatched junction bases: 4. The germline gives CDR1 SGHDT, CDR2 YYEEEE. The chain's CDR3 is CASSPDRGHTEAFF. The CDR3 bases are TGTGCCAGCAGTCCCGACAGGGGGCACACTGAAGCTTTCTTT.

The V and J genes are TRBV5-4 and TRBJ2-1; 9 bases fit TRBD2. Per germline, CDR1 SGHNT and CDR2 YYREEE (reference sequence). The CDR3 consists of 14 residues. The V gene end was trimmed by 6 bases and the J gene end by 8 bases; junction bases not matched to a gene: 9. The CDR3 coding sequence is TGTGCCAGCAATGCGGGAGGGCCTTTTTATGAGCAGTTCTTC. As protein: CASNAGGPFYEQFF.